Listed here are 32 T cell receptor beta chains from one sample, sequenced in a study of blood T cell repertoires in COVID-19. Sequenced by immunoSEQ multiplex PCR; TCRdb stores in-frame clones only, minus some. Here the sample spans roughly 200,000 clones, 75% to 90% being singletons. The sample consisted of PBMCs or T cells enriched from blood (not recorded which). Receptor source: a woman between 40 and 50 years old with acute COVID-19.

The chain has TRBV19 and TRBJ1-2; D is ambiguous. Trimming took off 10 bases at V and 3 bases at J, with 6 bases between the two ends. Germline V gene data show CDR1 as LNHDA and CDR2 as SQIVND (reference sequence). This CDR3 region has 10 residues. The CDR3 DNA reads as TGTGCCACTGGCCACTATGGCTACACCTTC. This codes for CATGHYGYTF.

V is TRBV5-1 and J is TRBJ2-5; D call uncertain. CDR3 length: 11 residues. CDR1 SGHRS and CDR2 YFSETQ come from the germline V gene. Trimming took off 0 bases at V and 5 bases at J, with 2 bases between the two ends. CDR3 sequence reads: CASSLAETQYF. The CDR3 DNA sequence: TGCGCCAGCAGCTTGGCGGAGACCCAGTACTTC.

The gene calls are TRBV12-3 or TRBV12-4 and TRBJ1-2, with unresolved D. The CDR3 consists of 12 residues. Trimming left V 5 bases short and J 8 bases short, with 12 bases between. CDR3 sequence reads: CASSPPKRGYTF. CDR3 nucleotides: TGTGCCAGCAGTCCTCCTAAGAGGGGCTACACCTTC.

The rearrangement links TRBV18 to TRBJ1-2; D is possibly TRBD1 (6 bases). V lost 3 bases to trimming and J lost 6 bases, with 14 bases between them. CDR3 length equals 14 residues. The germline V gene encodes CDR1 KGHSH and CDR2 LQKENI. Written as DNA, the CDR3 is TGTGCCAGCTCACCGAAGACAGGAATTGATGGCTACACCTTC. Amino acid sequence: CASSPKTGIDGYTF.

The V gene is TRBV3-1 (or the pseudogene TRBV3-2), the J gene TRBJ2-7, with TRBD2 matching 8 bases. V lost 1 base and J lost 3; bases outside the gene matches: 2. This CDR3 contains 14 residues. Per the germline V gene, CDR1 is LGHDT and CDR2 is YNNKEL (reference sequence). CDR3 in amino acids: CASSQGLAGYEQYF. Written as DNA, the CDR3 is TGTGCCAGCAGCCAAGGGCTAGCGGGCTACGAGCAGTACTTC.

This chain uses TRBV5-6 with TRBJ1-3; 7 positions match TRBD1. CDR3 size: 17 residues. V was clipped by 1 base and J by 4 bases; unmatched bases: 11. Germline V gene data show CDR1 as SGHDT and CDR2 as YYEEEE. In DNA form, the CDR3 reads TGTGCCAGCAGCTTGTTTGACAGGGTGGGGAAAGGAAACACCATATATTTT. Its protein is CASSLFDRVGKGNTIYF.

V and J are TRBV19 and TRBJ1-5, with 7 bases aligning to TRBD1. The CDR3 totals 15 residues. With V trimmed by 3 bases and J by 9 bases, 11 bases remained unmatched. Germline V lookup: CDR1 LNHDA, CDR2 SQIVND (reference sequence). The CDR3 is CASSMIQGTSRPQHF. The CDR3 nucleotides read TGTGCCAGTAGTATGATACAGGGGACGTCTAGGCCCCAGCATTTT.

In nucleotides, the CDR3 is TGTGCCAGCAACAGACTAAATTCACCCCTCCACTTT. Protein sequence: CASNRLNSPLHF. The chain has TRBV2 and TRBJ1-6; D is ambiguous. The V gene's germline CDR1 is SNHLY and CDR2 FYNNEI. The germline V and J ends were trimmed by 7 bases and 7 bases, with 8 bases remaining between them. This CDR3 has 12 amino acids.

The chain uses TRBV11-2 and TRBJ2-3, with 15 positions matching TRBD2. The junction had 4 bases not matched to a gene; V was cut back by 4 bases and J by 5 bases. Looked up from germline, CDR1 is SGHAT and CDR2 is FQNNGV. The length of the CDR3 is 16 residues. CDR3 DNA: TGTGCCAGCAGCTGGACTAGCGGGGGGGCCATAGATACGCAGTATTTT. Encoded protein: CASSWTSGGAIDTQYF.

This sequence joins TRBV6-5 and TRBJ1-1, with D maybe TRBD1 (5 bases). Trimming pared 1 base from V and 4 bases from J, leaving 13 bases between. Germline CDR1 and CDR2: MNHEY and SVGAGI. This CDR3 contains 15 residues. Here the CDR3 DNA reads TGTGCCAGCAGTTACTTGGGGGGTCCGAGCACTGAAGCTTTCTTT. This sequence encodes CASSYLGGPSTEAFF.

The chain recombines TRBV7-9 with TRBJ1-1; the D gene is possibly TRBD1 (5 bases). The CDR3 runs 15 residues. V lost 1 base and J lost 2, with 11 bases in between. CDR1 and CDR2 from the germline V gene are SEHNR and FQNEAQ (reference sequence). The CDR3 coding sequence is TGTGCCAGCAGCTTAGGTCCAGGGAATAACACTGAAGCTTTCTTT. Translated, it gives CASSLGPGNNTEAFF.

V gene TRBV21-1 combines with J gene TRBJ2-7; TRBD1, the table's D call, lacks a check against the DNA. TRBV21-1 is a known pseudogene. The CDR3 length is 14 residues. CDR3 coding DNA: TGTGCCAGCAGCAAAGTTACAGGGCGGTCCGAGCAGTACGTC. Protein sequence: CASSKVTGRSEQYV.

The chain combines TRBV6-5 with TRBJ2-7; D unclear. In germline, CDR1 is MNHEY, CDR2 SVGAGI. There are 13 residues in the CDR3. V was clipped by 4 bases and J by 2 bases, with 9 bases between them. The CDR3 sequence: CASSLDSPYEQYV. CDR3 in DNA: TGTGCCAGCAGTTTAGACTCGCCCTACGAGCAGTACGTC.

This chain uses TRBV19 with TRBJ2-3, with 10 bases matching TRBD2. CDR1 and CDR2 from the germline V gene are LNHDA and SQIVND (reference sequence). Trimming took 4 bases from V and 6 from J; bases not matched to a gene: 4. This CDR3 is 14 amino acids long. CDR3 residues: CASSKLAGVDTQYF. The CDR3 region has the DNA TGTGCCAGTAGTAAGCTAGCGGGGGTCGATACGCAGTATTTT.

The chain joins TRBV6-1 to TRBJ2-5; tentatively, D is TRBD2 (6 bases). Germline loops: CDR1 MNHNS, CDR2 SASEGT. V was pared by 1 base and J by 5 bases, with 14 bases between. CDR3 size: 15 residues. CDR3 sequence: CASSEGTAGGETQYF. For the CDR3, the DNA is TGTGCCAGCAGTGAAGGGACGGCCGGAGGGGAGACCCAGTACTTC.

The chain has TRBV5-4 and TRBJ2-7; D is unresolved. Germline values: CDR1 SGHNT, CDR2 YYREEE (reference sequence). The V gene lost 1 base and the J gene lost 5 bases, with 13 bases spanning the gap. CDR3 length: 14 residues. CDR3 nucleotide sequence: TGTGCCAGCAGCTTGCCCCAGGATTCCCACGAGCAGTACTTC. Translated: CASSLPQDSHEQYF.

The chain is built from TRBV20-1 and TRBJ2-3, with a weak D call TRBD1 (6 bases). This CDR3 has 14 amino acids. The germline gives CDR1 DFQATT, CDR2 SNEGSKA (reference sequence). Trimming left V 3 bases short and J 0 bases short, with 10 bases between. CDR3 sequence reads: CSASHGQSTDTQYF. The CDR3 region has the DNA TGCAGTGCTAGTCACGGACAGAGCACAGATACGCAGTATTTT.

The chain joins TRBV5-1 to TRBJ2-3; 14 bases line up with TRBD2. Germline CDR1 reads SGHRS; CDR2 reads YFSETQ. Germline trimming cut 3 bases from V and 5 bases from J; bases unmatched to any gene: 11. The CDR3 loop spans 18 amino acids. As DNA, the CDR3 is TGCGCCAGCAGCTCGGGGACTAGCGGGGGCCGAGGGGGAGATACGCAGTATTTT. Translation: CASSSGTSGGRGGDTQYF.

This clone was recorded only once. V usage is TRBV29-1 and J usage is TRBJ1-1; TRBD1 might be the D (5 bases). From germline, CDR1 is SQVTM and CDR2 ANQGSEA. The CDR3 loop spans 12 amino acids. The V end lost 3 bases, the J end lost 2 bases, and 7 bases lay between the germline ends. CDR3 coding DNA: TGCAGCGTTGACAGGGCTAACACTGAAGCTTTCTTT. Its protein is CSVDRANTEAFF.

In its sample, this clone was seen once. J is TRBJ1-1 and V is TRBV6-6; perhaps TRBD1 as D (6 bases). Germline CDR1 and CDR2: MNHNY and SVGAGI (reference sequence). The CDR3 totals 13 residues. Trimming took off 7 bases at V and 3 bases at J, with 12 bases between the two ends. CDR3 coding DNA: TGTGCCAGCAAACTTAACAGGGACACTGAAGCTTTCTTT. Protein: CASKLNRDTEAFF.

CDR3 in amino acids: CASSSRLAGDDTDTQYF. CDR3 DNA: TGTGCCAGCAGCTCTAGGCTGGCGGGGGACGACACAGATACGCAGTATTTT. This sequence joins TRBV7-9 and TRBJ2-3; 7 bases are a match to TRBD2. The germline V gene encodes CDR1 SEHNR and CDR2 FQNEAQ (reference sequence). The ends lost 4 bases at V and 2 bases at J; junction bases unmatched: 12. The CDR3 is 17 residues long.

The chain recombines TRBV6-5 with TRBJ1-3; D remains ambiguous. This CDR3 is 14 amino acids long. V lost 6 bases, J lost 3 bases, and 12 bases lay in between. Germline CDR1 and CDR2: MNHEY and SVGAGI. The DNA for the CDR3 is TGTGCCAGCAGCTGGCGCGGCGGTGGAAACACCATATATTTT. Translating it yields CASSWRGGGNTIYF.

V and J are TRBV11-2 and TRBJ1-5; 9 bases match TRBD1. Germline trimming cut 5 bases from V and 4 bases from J; bases unmatched to any gene: 3. Per germline, CDR1 SGHAT and CDR2 FQNNGV. The CDR3 loop spans 14 amino acids. The CDR3 protein is CASSQDRGNQPQHF. The CDR3 DNA is TGTGCCAGCAGCCAGGACAGGGGAAATCAGCCCCAGCATTTT.

The chain recombines TRBV2 with TRBJ1-1; D gene uncertain. Trimming removed 3 bases at V and 0 bases at J, with 8 bases between. The CDR3 consists of 14 residues. Germline loops: CDR1 SNHLY, CDR2 FYNNEI. Here the CDR3 DNA reads TGTGCCAGCAGTGACGCAGGAATGAACACTGAAGCTTTCTTT. It translates to CASSDAGMNTEAFF. The whole variable domain, remainder taken from reference TRBV2 and TRBJ1-1, is EPEVTQTPSHQVTQMGQEVILRCVPISNHLYFYWYRQILGQKVEFLVSFYNNEISEKSEIFDDQFSVERPDGSNFTLKIRSTKLEDSAMYFCASSDAGMNTEAFFGQGTRLTVV.

The chain joins TRBV2 to TRBJ2-3; 7 positions agree with TRBD1. V lost 8 bases, J lost 2 bases, and 13 bases stayed unmatched. CDR3 size: 16 residues. CDR1 SNHLY and CDR2 FYNNEI come from the germline V gene. The chain's CDR3 is CASGYRGTTITDTQYF. The DNA for the CDR3 is TGTGCCAGCGGATACAGGGGTACGACCATCACAGATACGCAGTATTTT.

The rearrangement uses TRBV6-6 and TRBJ2-3, with D maybe TRBD2 (6 bases). The CDR3 runs to 16 residues. V was clipped by 0 bases and J by 2 bases, with 12 bases between them. CDR1 and CDR2 (germline): MNHNY, SVGAGI (reference sequence). CDR3 loop: CASSYSTRTPTDTQYF. CDR3 nucleotides: TGTGCCAGCAGTTACTCGACTAGGACCCCCACAGATACGCAGTATTTT.

The chain carries TRBV6-6 and TRBJ2-1, with D perhaps matching TRBD2 (6 bases). This CDR3 contains 15 residues. The V gene's germline CDR1 is MNHNY and CDR2 SVGAGI (reference sequence). Trimming took off 6 bases at V and 0 bases at J, with 12 bases between the two ends. CDR3 loop: CASRSFSGSYNEQFF. The CDR3, as DNA: TGTGCCAGCAGATCTTTTAGCGGCTCCTACAATGAGCAGTTCTTC.

The chain employs TRBV6-2 or TRBV6-3 and TRBJ1-1; no clear D gene. Deletions cut 3 bases from V and 8 bases from J, with 13 bases between. Germline V gene data show CDR1 as MNHEY and CDR2 as SVGEGT. The CDR3 sequence is 13 residues long. The CDR3 nucleotides read TGTGCCAGCAGTTATTCCAGGTTGGCCGAAGCTTTCTTT. Translating gives CASSYSRLAEAFF.

The J gene is TRBJ1-2, the V gene TRBV4-1; 7 bases fit TRBD1. This CDR3 has 15 residues. Germline V CDR1 and CDR2: MGHRA, YSYEKL. V was pared by 5 bases and J by 6 bases, with 12 bases of the junction left unmatched. The CDR3 loop reads CASSDRRGQPHGYTF. CDR3 DNA sequence: TGCGCCAGCAGCGATCGACGGGGACAGCCTCATGGCTACACCTTC.

CDR3 residues: CASSGGVSGGYTF. Here the CDR3 DNA reads TGTGCCAGCAGTGGGGGGGTTTCAGGCGGCTACACCTTC. J is TRBJ1-2 and V is TRBV2; a possible D gene is TRBD1 (5 bases). Trimming removed 4 bases at V and 8 bases at J, with 14 bases between. The CDR3 covers 13 residues. Per the germline V gene, CDR1 is SNHLY and CDR2 is FYNNEI.

This clone was observed a handful of times. The CDR3 region is CASSTGTVLQDTF. In DNA, the CDR3 is TGTGCCAGCAGCACCGGGACAGTTCTACAGGACACCTTC. The gene calls are TRBV7-9 and TRBJ1-2, with 7 nucleotides matching TRBD1. J was trimmed by 12 bases and V by 5 bases; bases with no gene match: 12. Per the germline V gene, CDR1 is SEHNR and CDR2 is FQNEAQ (reference sequence). This CDR3 contains 13 residues.

This sequence joins TRBV7-9 and TRBJ1-5; possible D gene TRBD1, 6 bases. Germline V gene sequence: CDR1 SEHNR, CDR2 FQNEAQ (reference sequence). V dropped 7 bases and J dropped 9 bases, with 22 bases sitting between them. The CDR3 covers 15 residues. This CDR3 is CASTQSGTQKSPQHF. DNA for the CDR3: TGTGCCAGCACCCAATCTGGGACACAAAAATCGCCCCAGCATTTT.